The clone carrying this T cell receptor (beta chain) was counted a few times. What it binds is not known. Looked up from germline, CDR1 is LGHNA and CDR2 is YNFKEQ. With 0 bases clipped from V and 8 bases from J, the junction kept 3 bases outside the gene matches. The CDR3 totals 15 residues. TCRdb re-analysed the RACE reads in MiXCR, keeping a single row per CDR3 protein. This table has approximately 320,000 distinct CDR3 sequences, approximately 5% appearing once. The sample belongs to a study of human T cells and chemical hapten exposure. The overall study: 2% DPC applied to a roughly 2 cm by roughly 2 cm arm area sensitized donors.

Time point specified: pre-sensitization, week 0. Noted treatment: therapeutic diphenylcyclopropenone sensitization with weekly scalp DPC. Notes on the study in general: TCRs exceeding a frequency of 1 in 1000 stayed unchanged under DPC sensitization.

This specimen was whole blood, taken in connection with sensitization to the hapten diphenylcyclopropenone (DPC). This chain joins TRBV4-2 and TRBJ1-6, with 8 nucleotides matching TRBD1. The sequence derives from a woman aged 18 to 35 with alopecia areata. Some clones in this sample may be carry-over from other donors' samples. CDR3 region: CASSQDSGGDSPLHF. Here the CDR3 DNA reads TGTGCCAGCAGCCAAGATTCAGGGGGCGATTCACCCCTCCACTTT.